A single sample gave rise to the 3 T cell receptor beta chains below, sequenced in a study of technical replicates of blood from several donors. TCRdb's copy holds only in-frame clones and misses some; the assay was immunoSEQ multiplex PCR. This table has more than 70,000 clones, about 92% appearing once. The source material was T cells isolated from PBMCs. These receptor sequences come from a human donor in good health.

The CDR3 sequence: CASSPSGTQETQYF. In nucleotides, the CDR3 is TGTGCCAGCAGCCCTAGCGGAACCCAAGAGACCCAGTACTTC. The V gene is TRBV9, the J gene TRBJ2-5, with 7 bases identical to TRBD2. This CDR3 region has 14 residues. The trim removed 4 bases at V and 1 base at J, leaving 4 bases unmatched. The germline V gene encodes CDR1 SGDLS and CDR2 YYNGEE.

This rearrangement joins TRBV13 to TRBJ1-2; D ambiguous. The length of the CDR3 is 13 residues. Germline V CDR1 and CDR2: PRHDT, FYEKMQ (reference sequence). V lost 0 bases and J lost 6, with 8 bases in between. CDR3 region: CASSLGQTHGYTF. Here the CDR3 DNA reads TGTGCCAGCAGCTTAGGACAGACGCATGGCTACACCTTC.

This chain uses TRBV6-6 with TRBJ2-1; 9 nucleotides match TRBD1. The V gene end was trimmed by 5 bases and the J gene end by 5 bases; junction bases not matched to a gene: 7. Per the germline V gene, CDR1 is MNHNY and CDR2 is SVGAGI (reference sequence). The CDR3 has 15 residues. As DNA, the CDR3 is TGTGCCAGCAGTAGCTGGACAGGGGCTGACAATGAGCAGTTCTTC. Translating gives CASSSWTGADNEQFF.